Below, 22 T cell receptor beta chains from the same sample are listed, as sequenced in a study of cytomegalovirus exposure and HLA in healthy donors. The PCR used 60 Vbeta and 13 Jbeta primers. Using immunoSEQ multiplex PCR, the repertoire was profiled, and TCRdb retains in-frame clones only, with some absent. Of roughly 150,000 clones detected, about 80% appear once; the ten largest clones hold about 6.1%. The sequencing input was PBMCs. The receptors here all came from a woman aged 45-60 years in good health and CMV-seropositive.

The chain uses TRBV9 and TRBJ2-7; a weak D match, TRBD2 (5 bases). The germline CDR1 and CDR2 sequences are SGDLS and YYNGEE. The length of the CDR3 is 15 residues. Trimming cost V 4 bases and J 0 bases, with 14 bases left between them. CDR3 in DNA: TGTGCCAGCAGCCCGCGAGGTGAGGGCTCCTACGAGCAGTACTTC. This sequence encodes CASSPRGEGSYEQYF.

There are a few counts of this clone. This chain uses TRBV7-9 with TRBJ2-3; possibly TRBD2 for D (7 bases). The V gene's germline CDR1 is SEHNR and CDR2 FQNEAQ (reference sequence). V lost 3 bases to trimming and J lost 5 bases, with 12 bases between them. This CDR3 contains 14 residues. This CDR3 reads CASSFGGPGDTQYF. CDR3 DNA: TGTGCCAGCAGCTTCGGGGGGCCCGGAGATACGCAGTATTTT.

The chain is built from TRBV29-1 and TRBJ2-7; 9 bases line up with TRBD1. V was clipped by 5 bases and J by 3 bases; unmatched bases: 8. The length of the CDR3 is 14 residues. The V gene's germline CDR1 is SQVTM and CDR2 ANQGSEA. The CDR3 nucleotides are TGCAGCGTTATAACCGGGACAGGGAACTACGAGCAGTACTTC. As protein: CSVITGTGNYEQYF.

The V and J genes are TRBV7-2 and TRBJ2-4, with TRBD2 matching over 7 bases. CDR1 SGHTA and CDR2 FQGNSA come from the germline V gene. J gave up 9 bases and V 1 base, and 6 bases lay outside the gene matches. The CDR3 length is 14 residues. CDR3: CASSLGLAEGIQYF. CDR3 coding DNA: TGTGCCAGCAGCTTAGGGCTAGCGGAGGGCATTCAGTACTTC.

The rearrangement links TRBV30 to TRBJ2-1, with TRBD2 identical over 12 bases. Germline trimming cut 7 bases from V and 9 bases from J; bases unmatched to any gene: 10. The length of the CDR3 is 14 residues. CDR1 is GTSNPN and CDR2 is SVGIG in the germline V gene (reference sequence). The CDR3: CASDLAGGGGEQFF. The CDR3 DNA follows: TGTGCCTCTGACCTAGCGGGGGGGGGTGGTGAGCAGTTCTTC.

CDR3 region: CSARVRRGAFF. CDR3 nucleotide sequence: TGCAGTGCTAGAGTCAGGCGGGGAGCTTTCTTT. This sequence joins TRBV20-1 and TRBJ1-1; no reliable D call. CDR3 size: 11 residues. CDR1 is DFQATT, CDR2 SNEGSKA, per germline (reference sequence). V was cut by 1 base and J by 10 bases, with 10 bases left in between.

The genes are TRBV5-1 and TRBJ2-1; 8 bases are shared with TRBD2. The CDR3 runs to 13 residues. Germline CDR1 SGHRS, CDR2 YFSETQ. Losses at the gene ends were 4 bases for V and 8 bases for J; bases not matched to a gene: 5. The CDR3 DNA reads TGCGCCAGCAGCCAAGCGGGGGCCCATGAGCAGTTCTTC. The encoded protein is CASSQAGAHEQFF.

V usage is TRBV6-6 and J usage is TRBJ2-3; 9 bases agree with TRBD2. V was pared by 4 bases and J by 3 bases, with 5 bases of the junction left unmatched. Germline V gives CDR1 MNHNY, CDR2 SVGAGI (reference sequence). This CDR3 is built from 15 residues. CDR3 nucleotide sequence: TGTGCCAGCAGTTCCCTAGCGGGGCTTACAGATACGCAGTATTTT. Translated: CASSSLAGLTDTQYF.

In this sample, this clone turned up a few times. The V call is TRBV10-3, the J call TRBJ2-1; TRBD2 matches at 10 bases. Trimming removed 4 bases from V and 7 bases from J; junction bases left unmatched: 7. The CDR3 covers 15 residues. Germline-derived CDR1 and CDR2 are ENHRY and SYGVKD. The CDR3 reads CAISVQAGGENEQFF. CDR3 DNA: TGTGCCATCAGTGTTCAAGCGGGGGGGGAAAATGAGCAGTTCTTC.

In this sample, this clone turned up a few times. V usage is TRBV5-5 and J usage is TRBJ1-5; TRBD1 might be the D (6 bases). Deletions cut 0 bases from V and 2 bases from J, with 6 bases between. The CDR3 runs to 14 residues. Germline V gives CDR1 SGHKS, CDR2 YYEKEE (reference sequence). CDR3 protein: CASSLAGGNQPQHF. CDR3 DNA sequence: TGTGCCAGCAGCTTGGCAGGGGGCAATCAGCCCCAGCATTTT.

V gene TRBV5-1 combines with J gene TRBJ2-7; 8 bases match TRBD1. Losses at the gene ends were 2 bases for V and 3 bases for J; bases not matched to a gene: 4. CDR3 size: 14 residues. The V gene's germline CDR1 is SGHRS and CDR2 YFSETQ. This chain's CDR3 is CASSFGDRSYEQYF. The CDR3 DNA reads as TGCGCCAGCAGCTTCGGGGACAGGAGCTACGAGCAGTACTTC. Full variable domain (remainder filled in from reference TRBV5-1 and TRBJ2-7): KAGVTQTPRYLIKTRGQQVTLSCSPISGHRSVSWYQQTPGQGLQFLFEYFSETQRNKGNFPGRFSGRQFSNSRSEMNVSTLELGDSALYLCASSFGDRSYEQYFGPGTRLTVT.

A few counts support this clone. The chain has TRBV6-1 and TRBJ2-1; TRBD1 aligns across 7 bases. CDR1 is MNHNS and CDR2 is SASEGT in the germline V gene. This CDR3 is 14 amino acids long. J gave up 2 bases and V 2 bases, and 0 bases lay outside the gene matches. CDR3 nucleotide sequence: TGTGCCAGCAGTGAACAGGGGGCCTACAATGAGCAGTTCTTC. It codes for CASSEQGAYNEQFF.

In this sample, this clone turned up once. The rearrangement links TRBV18 to TRBJ2-7, with D possibly TRBD2 on 5 matching bases. The V and J ends lost 6 bases and 4 bases respectively, with 10 bases between them. The CDR3 is made up of 12 amino acids. From germline, CDR1 is KGHSH and CDR2 LQKENI. CDR3 residues: CASSRGGYEQYF. For the CDR3, the DNA is TGTGCCAGCTCCCGCGGAGGATACGAGCAGTACTTC.

This clone was seen only a few times. This chain joins TRBV5-1 and TRBJ1-3; a possible D gene is TRBD1 (5 bases). CDR1 and CDR2 from the germline V gene are SGHRS and YFSETQ. V was clipped by 4 bases and J by 0 bases, with 14 bases between them. This CDR3 is built from 16 residues. CDR3 sequence (DNA): TGCGCCAGCAGCGTAACCCTCCAGGGCTCTGGAAACACCATATATTTT. Residues: CASSVTLQGSGNTIYF.

The chain has TRBV5-1 and TRBJ1-1, with TRBD1 identical over 8 bases. The CDR3 is made up of 14 amino acids. The junction had 6 bases not matched to a gene; V was cut back by 0 bases and J by 8 bases. CDR1 SGHRS and CDR2 YFSETQ come from the germline V gene. The CDR3 DNA sequence: TGCGCCAGCAGCTTGGGAGTGACAGGGGCGGAAGCTTTCTTT. Protein: CASSLGVTGAEAFF.

This chain links TRBV7-8 with TRBJ2-7, with TRBD1 as a possible D gene (6 bases). V was pared by 6 bases and J by 5 bases, with 11 bases between. Per germline, CDR1 SGHVS and CDR2 FQNEAQ. The CDR3 length is 12 residues. CDR3 sequence reads: CASRVTGDEQYF. CDR3 DNA sequence: TGTGCCAGCAGGGTGACAGGTGACGAGCAGTACTTC.

The chain employs TRBV7-2 and TRBJ2-2, with TRBD2 identical over 10 bases. The ends lost 3 bases at V and 6 bases at J; junction bases unmatched: 10. The V gene's germline CDR1 is SGHTA and CDR2 FQGNSA. The CDR3 extends over 17 amino acids. The CDR3 region is CASSLAGVAGGSGELFF. CDR3 bases: TGTGCCAGCAGCTTGGCTGGGGTAGCGGGGGGTTCCGGGGAGCTGTTTTTT.

This sequence joins TRBV27 and TRBJ1-1, with 7 positions matching TRBD1. The germline V gene has CDR1 MNHEY and CDR2 SMNVEV (reference sequence). Trimming took 4 bases from V and 1 from J; bases not matched to a gene: 3. The CDR3 runs 14 residues. CDR3 sequence reads: CASSSGQANTEAFF. The CDR3 nucleotides read TGTGCCAGCAGTTCAGGACAGGCGAACACTGAAGCTTTCTTT.

The CDR3 DNA is TGTGCAAGTCGCTTCCACCGTGAGACTAGCGGGGGGGGTATCTACGAGCAGTACTTC. The encoded protein is CASRFHRETSGGGIYEQYF. The V and J genes are TRBV12-2 and TRBJ2-7; TRBD2 is the table's D call, not checked against the DNA. TRBV12-2 is shown as a pseudogene. The CDR3 sequence is 19 residues long.

The chain employs TRBV5-1 and TRBJ1-2; D gene unclear. This CDR3 region has 14 residues. Trimming removed 0 bases from V and 4 bases from J, with 10 bases in between. CDR1 is SGHRS, CDR2 YFSETQ, per germline. CDR3: CASSLGSGFYGYTF. CDR3 nucleotide sequence: TGCGCCAGCAGCTTGGGTTCGGGGTTCTATGGCTACACCTTC.

This chain links TRBV29-1 with TRBJ1-1; D gene ambiguous. Per germline, CDR1 SQVTM and CDR2 ANQGSEA. Trimming stripped 7 bases from V and 0 bases from J, with 12 bases between. This CDR3 comprises 13 residues. The CDR3 DNA is TGCAGCGCCGCGAGGGCCCTGAACACTGAAGCTTTCTTT. Amino acids: CSAARALNTEAFF.

The CDR3 reads CAENTGGCNQPQHF. The CDR3 DNA reads as TGTGCCGAAAATACAGGGGGTTGCAATCAGCCCCAGCATTTT. V gene TRBV19 combines with J gene TRBJ1-5; TRBD1 matches 8 bases. CDR1 is LNHDA and CDR2 is SQIVND in the germline V gene (reference sequence). V dropped 11 bases and J dropped 2; count of bases not matched to a gene: 8. The CDR3 runs to 14 residues.